This T cell receptor beta chain emerged from a study of CD8+CD57+ T cells in acquired aplastic anemia. Sequencing involved patients with CD8+CD57+ cell expansion previously shown by flow cytometry. The germline gives CDR1 MGHDK, CDR2 SYGVNS. V lost 5 bases to trimming and J lost 0 bases, with 11 bases between them. CDR3 size: 14 residues. According to the study, genomic DNA was the template for TCR beta VDJ and CDR3 profiling. TCRdb reanalysed the reads using MiXCR and keeps one entry per CDR3 protein. The table includes roughly 260,000 distinct CDR3 sequences, around 45% detected once. The source material was sorted CD4+, CD8+, or CD8+CD57+ T cells (not recorded which) from PBMCs. The sequence was obtained from a human donor with aplastic anemia. The rearrangement joins TRBV25-1 to TRBJ2-7; tentative D call: TRBD2 (5 bases). CDR3 bases: TGTGCCAGCAGTAACTCTGGGAGCTCCTACGAGCAGTACTTC. This encodes CASSNSGSSYEQYF.